This record concerns one TCR beta chain sequence. Its specificity is not known. Between the trimmed V and J ends, which lost 4 bases and 5 bases, there was a span of 16 bases. The CDR3 spans 16 residues. Germline assignment: CDR1 SGHKS and CDR2 YYEKEE (reference sequence). TCRdb's copy holds only in-frame clones and misses some; the assay was immunoSEQ multiplex PCR. The table lists roughly 60,000 clones, 86% of them singletons, with approximately 4% in the top ten. Blood sampling was done at baseline, cycle 4 day 1, and cycle 7 day 1. This entry is derived from a study of OX40 agonist ivuxolimab in advanced cancers. Study results and caveats: It was not determined which antigens were specifically recognized by the peripheral T cells that had undergone clonal expansion.

This sequence joins TRBV5-5 and TRBJ1-6, with D tentatively TRBD1 (5 bases). This TCR was sampled from an adult with an advanced solid tumor such as melanoma, head and neck, liver or kidney cancer. This material consisted of CD4+ or CD8+ T cells sorted from blood, taken in a trial of the OX40 agonist ivuxolimab. CDR3 protein: CASSPSPSGNNSPLHF. CDR3 nucleotides: TGTGCCAGCAGCCCAAGTCCCTCAGGGAATAATTCACCCCTCCACTTT.